These T cell receptor beta chains were read from a single sample in a study of early stage breast cancer tumors. TCRdb's copy holds only in-frame clones and misses some; the assay was immunoSEQ multiplex PCR. The sample shows some 58,000 clones, about three quarters of them seen only once. The source material was blood. These TCRs come from a person under 45 with breast cancer. Both conserved end residues are part of each CDR3. The D gene is left open where the match is weak. Expanded clones get a size class; other rows say once, few or many, or leave the size out.

d_gene	v_gene	j_gene	abundance	CDR3nt	CDR3aa
TRBD1	TRBV2	TRBJ1-1	.	TGTGCCAGCAGTGGACAGGGAAACACTGAAGCTTTCTTT	CASSGQGNTEAFF
TRBD2	TRBV5-6	TRBJ2-3	.	TGTGCCAGCAGCCCACGACTAGCGGGAGCAGATACGCAGTATTTT	CASSPRLAGADTQYF
.	TRBV19	TRBJ1-1	once	TGTGCCAGTAGTATTGAGGGGATGAACACTGAAGCTTTCTTT	CASSIEGMNTEAFF
TRBD2	TRBV19	TRBJ2-1	.	TGTGCCAGTAGTATCGGCGCGGGAGTGGGCAATGAGCAGTTCTTC	CASSIGAGVGNEQFF
.	TRBV7-9	TRBJ1-1	.	TGTGCCAGCAGCCCCCCCAAAGGGCTGAACACTGAAGCTTTCTTT	CASSPPKGLNTEAFF
.	TRBV10-3	TRBJ1-1	.	TGTGCCATCAGTGAGGGCCCTGCAGGGAGCACTGAAGCTTTCTTT	CAISEGPAGSTEAFF
.	TRBV19	TRBJ1-1	.	TGTGCCAGTAGTATCACAGGGAACACTGAAGCTTTCTTT	CASSITGNTEAFF
.	TRBV6-5	TRBJ1-1	.	TGTGCCACTGGCCGGGGTTTCGGCACTGAAGCTTTCTTT	CATGRGFGTEAFF
.	TRBV7-2	TRBJ2-1	.	TGTGCCAGCAGCTTAGACAGTTCGGGGCAGTTCTTC	CASSLDSSGQFF
TRBD1	TRBV10-3	TRBJ2-5	.	TGTGCCATCAGGGGGACAGGGAGGGGCCAAGAGACCCAGTACTTC	CAIRGTGRGQETQYF
.	TRBV16	TRBJ2-1	.	TGTGCCAGCAGCCAACGATGGGACTTCAGCTCCTACAATGAGCAGTTCTTC	CASSQRWDFSSYNEQFF
TRBD1	TRBV27	TRBJ2-7	.	TGTGCCAGCAGTTTCTCCGGGACAGGGAATGGCGAGCAGTACTTC	CASSFSGTGNGEQYF
.	TRBV6-6	TRBJ2-7	.	TGTGCCAGCAGTACCCATCCCTCTAGCGAGCAGTACTTC	CASSTHPSSEQYF
.	TRBV5-4	TRBJ2-7	.	TGTGCCAGCAGCTTCCGTCTTAGCGGAACCTACGATGAGCAGTACTTC	CASSFRLSGTYDEQYF
.	TRBV6-1	TRBJ1-2	.	TGTGCCAGCAGTGAAGTCTTGGGAGCCAACTATGGCTACACCTTC	CASSEVLGANYGYTF
TRBD1	TRBV7-9	TRBJ1-2	.	TGTGCCAGCAATCCGTCGGGGACAGAGATTAACTATGGCTACACCTTC	CASNPSGTEINYGYTF
.	TRBV2	TRBJ1-2	few	TGTGCCAGCAGTCTAGACAGCATCTATGGCTACACCTTC	CASSLDSIYGYTF
TRBD2	TRBV12-5	TRBJ2-1	once	TGTGCTAGTGGTTTGGCCAGGACTAGCGGGTACTACAATGAGCAGTTCTTC	CASGLARTSGYYNEQFF
.	TRBV5-1	TRBJ2-7	.	TGCGCCAGCAGCTTGGGGGCGGGTGTTCTGCAGGGGAGCTACGAGCAGTACTTC	CASSLGAGVLQGSYEQYF
TRBD2	TRBV5-6	TRBJ2-2	.	TGTGCCAGCAGCTTTGGACTAGCGGGCCTCGGGGAGCTGTTTTTT	CASSFGLAGLGELFF
TRBD2	TRBV11-1	TRBJ2-5	once	TGTGCCAGCAGCTTGCCCCGGAAGGGACTAGTGGGAGAAGAGACCCAGTACTTC	CASSLPRKGLVGEETQYF
.	TRBV18	TRBJ1-2	.	TGTGCCAGCTCACCACCGACCTCCTATCGGTGGAGCTACACCTTC	CASSPPTSYRWSYTF
TRBD1	TRBV5-1	TRBJ1-4	.	TGCGCCAGCAGCCCGACAGGGGGGGCTAATGAAAAACTGTTTTTT	CASSPTGGANEKLFF
.	TRBV4-1	TRBJ1-3	.	TGCGCCAGCAGCCCAACGCCGGCAGGGAGCTCTGGAAACACCATATATTTT	CASSPTPAGSSGNTIYF
.	TRBV4-3	TRBJ2-5	.	TGCGCCAGCAGCCAAGATCTAGCTTATTTGGAGACCCAGTACTTC	CASSQDLAYLETQYF
.	TRBV4-3	TRBJ1-2	once	TGCGCCAGCAGCCAAGATCTCTCGAATTTTGGCTACACCTTC	CASSQDLSNFGYTF
TRBD2	TRBV11-1	TRBJ2-5	.	TGTGCCAGCAGCCGGGAGGAAGAGACCCAGTACTTC	CASSREEETQYF
TRBD2	TRBV9	TRBJ2-1	.	TGTGCCAGCAGCGTACTGGGTAGCGGGGCTACCTACAATGAGCAGTTCTTC	CASSVLGSGATYNEQFF
TRBD2	TRBV30	TRBJ2-7	.	TGTGCCTGGAGTGTAACTAGCGGGGGGGAGCAGTACTTC	CAWSVTSGGEQYF
TRBD2	TRBV5-4	TRBJ2-7	.	TGTGCCAGCAGCTTGGGTGGGACTAGCGCAGTCTCCTACGAGCAGTACTTC	CASSLGGTSAVSYEQYF
.	TRBV18	TRBJ1-1	.	TGTGCCAGCTCATCCAGGGTGGCAGCTTTCTTT	CASSSRVAAFF
.	TRBV30	TRBJ1-1	many	TGTGCCGCGGAGAGGAACACTGAAGCTTTCTTT	CAAERNTEAFF
.	TRBV5-1	TRBJ2-2	.	TGCGCCAGCAGCTGGACAGAGAACACCGGGGAGCTGTTTTTT	CASSWTENTGELFF
.	TRBV9	TRBJ2-7	.	TGTGCCAGCAGCGTAGCTGGAGTGGACGCCAAGGGCGAGCAGTACTTC	CASSVAGVDAKGEQYF
.	TRBV25-1	TRBJ1-2	.	TGTGCCAGCGGGGGACGGGGCGACTATGGCTACACCTTC	CASGGRGDYGYTF
.	TRBV2	TRBJ2-1	.	TGTGCCAGCAGTGAAAGTGTAGCGGTGCCTTCCTACAATGAGCAGTTCTTC	CASSESVAVPSYNEQFF
.	TRBV5-1	TRBJ2-1	.	TGCGCCAGCAGCCCCCAGGGTCTGAACAATGAGCAGTTCTTC	CASSPQGLNNEQFF
.	TRBV25-1	TRBJ1-1	.	TGTGCCAGCAGGAGGGTGACTGAAGCTTTCTTT	CASRRVTEAFF
.	TRBV30	TRBJ1-6	.	TGTGCCTGGAGTAATAGGAATTCACCCCTCCACTTT	CAWSNRNSPLHF
TRBD1	TRBV7-9	TRBJ2-4	.	TGTGCCAGCAGCCCGGACAGGACAGCCAAAAACATTCAGTACTTC	CASSPDRTAKNIQYF
.	TRBV19	TRBJ1-6	.	TGTGCCAGTAGTAAGGGCACGCTGGGGTCACCCCTCCACTTT	CASSKGTLGSPLHF
.	TRBV15	TRBJ2-1	.	TGTGCCACCAGCTTAAGGAGGGCCGTGAATGAGCAGTTCTTC	CATSLRRAVNEQFF
.	TRBV25-1	TRBJ1-1	.	TGTGCCAGCAAAGGCGAGCCAAGGGGAGCTTTCTTT	CASKGEPRGAFF
TRBD2	TRBV11-2	TRBJ2-1	.	TGTGCCAGCAGCTCCTCTAGCGGCTCCTACAATGAGCAGTTCTTC	CASSSSSGSYNEQFF
.	TRBV10-3	TRBJ2-2	.	TGTGCCGCCTCTTGGCCCGGGGAGCTGTTTTTT	CAASWPGELFF